The present entry profiles one T cell receptor (beta chain) with its context. The target antigen is unknown. The germline V and J ends were trimmed by 5 bases and 0 bases, with 11 bases remaining between them. CDR3 length: 15 residues. Germline loops: CDR1 LNHDA, CDR2 SQIVND (reference sequence). The data stem from a study of T cell responses to AZD1222 COVID-19 vaccine. Study results and limitations: With two AZD1222 doses given, Spike-specific TCR breadth and depth both rose. White British donors predominated, females outnumbered males, and clonal diversity was possibly underestimated. Unmutated variant regions are reportedly targeted by nearly half of spike-specific TCRs. Only six AZD1222 recipients tested seropositive at baseline.

Repertoires were generated with immunoSEQ multiplex PCR, while TCRdb's copy carries only in-frame clones and drops some. The table shows some 97,000 clones, with about 89% occurring only once. The chain combines TRBV19 with TRBJ2-1, with D possibly matching TRBD2 (6 bases). This sample comprised peripheral blood, obtained on day 0 of MenACWY control vaccination. The sequence came from an adult in good health. CDR3 sequence (DNA): TGTGCCAGTAGTGATAGCGGAAACTCCTACAATGAGCAGTTCTTC. Translating it yields CASSDSGNSYNEQFF.